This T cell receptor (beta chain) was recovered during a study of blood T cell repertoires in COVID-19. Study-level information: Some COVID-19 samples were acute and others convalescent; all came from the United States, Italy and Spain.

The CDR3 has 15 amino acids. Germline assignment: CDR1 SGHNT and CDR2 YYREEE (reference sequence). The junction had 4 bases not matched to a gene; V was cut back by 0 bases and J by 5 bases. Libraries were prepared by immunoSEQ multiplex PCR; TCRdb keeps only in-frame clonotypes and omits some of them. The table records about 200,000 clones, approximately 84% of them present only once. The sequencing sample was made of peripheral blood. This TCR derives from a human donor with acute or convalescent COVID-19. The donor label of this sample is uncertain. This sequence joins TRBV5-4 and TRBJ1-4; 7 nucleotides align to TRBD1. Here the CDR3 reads CASSLAETGNEKLFF. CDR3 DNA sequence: TGTGCCAGCAGCTTGGCTGAGACAGGGAATGAAAAACTGTTTTTT.